These T cell receptor beta chains were read from a single sample in a study of Ad26.COV2.S vaccination and SARS-CoV-2 variants. The method was immunoSEQ multiplex PCR; TCRdb's version includes in-frame clones alone and lacks a portion of them. This table holds hundreds of thousands of clones, 86% found once. The material was peripheral blood, obtained in a trial of Ad26.COV2.S vaccine versus placebo. The receptors originated from a person between 18 and 65 years old who received the Ad26.COV2.S COVID-19 vaccine or a placebo. CDR3s include the opening cysteine and the closing phenylalanine or tryptophan. A D gene is named only where the DNA matches it firmly. Expanded clones are given a class, and other clones once, few, many or no size at all.

15 | TRBD1 | TRBJ2-2 | . | TRBV4-3 | TGCGCCAGCAGCCACGGGACAGGGCACACCGGGGAGCTGTTTTTT | CASSHGTGHTGELFF
18 | . | TRBJ1-5 | . | TRBV28 | TGTGCCAGCAGTCCCAACAGAGGGACACTGGAAGTGGATCAGCCCCAGCATTTT | CASSPNRGTLEVDQPQHF
14 | . | TRBJ2-5 | . | TRBV7-2 | TGTGCCAGCCATTTCGGCCCCGGGTCGATGACCCAGTACTTC | CASHFGPGSMTQYF
16 | TRBD1 | TRBJ2-2 | . | TRBV10-3 | TGTGCCATCAGCCCGACAGGGCCCGCGGACGCCGGGGAGCTGTTTTTT | CAISPTGPADAGELFF
15 | TRBD1 | TRBJ2-3 | . | TRBV2 | TGTGCCAGCAGTGGGCAGGGGGCGTCATTAGATACGCAGTATTTT | CASSGQGASLDTQYF
16 | TRBD2 | TRBJ2-1 | once | TRBV7-2 | TGTGCCAGCAGCTCCCCAGCGGGGGCCCTCTATGGTGAGCAGTTCTTC | CASSSPAGALYGEQFF
13 | . | TRBJ1-4 | . | TRBV12-3/TRBV12-4 | TGTGCCAGCAGTTGGGGGGACGTTGAAAAACTGTTTTTT | CASSWGDVEKLFF
15 | TRBD1 | TRBJ2-1 | . | TRBV7-3 | TGTGCCAGCAGCTTGGGACAGGGGGGAAACAATGAGCAGTTCTTC | CASSLGQGGNNEQFF
14 | TRBD1 | TRBJ2-1 | . | TRBV11-3 | TGTGCCAGCAGCGACGGGACAGGAGGGAATGAGCAGTTCTTC | CASSDGTGGNEQFF
15 | . | TRBJ1-5 | . | TRBV30 | TGTGCCTGGAGTGTACAGGGAAAAGGCAATCAGCCCCAGCATTTT | CAWSVQGKGNQPQHF
16 | TRBD2 | TRBJ2-5 | . | TRBV5-4 | TGTGCCAGCAGCTCCCAGGCCGGTAGCGGGACAGAGACCCAGTACTTC | CASSSQAGSGTETQYF
14 | . | TRBJ2-7 | . | TRBV18 | TGTGCCAGCTCACCACCGGGATGGGGGGACGAGCAGTACTTC | CASSPPGWGDEQYF
16 | . | TRBJ2-1 | . | TRBV9 | TGTGCCAGCAGCGTAGGGGGAACAGACTCCTACAATGAGCAGTTCTTC | CASSVGGTDSYNEQFF
13 | . | TRBJ1-5 | . | TRBV19 | TGTGCCAGTAGTATAGGGGTTCGACAGCCCCAGCATTTT | CASSIGVRQPQHF
14 | . | TRBJ1-5 | . | TRBV10-2 | TGCGCCAGCAGTGAGCGGGGGGCGAATCAGCCCCAGCATTTT | CASSERGANQPQHF
13 | TRBD1 | TRBJ1-2 | . | TRBV29-1 | TGCAGCGTCCCCCGGACAGGGGAATACGGCTACACCTTC | CSVPRTGEYGYTF
13 | TRBD1 | TRBJ1-2 | . | TRBV7-9 | TGTGCCAGCAGCCTTGGACAGGGTTATGGCTACACCTTC | CASSLGQGYGYTF
14 | . | TRBJ1-2 | once | TRBV19 | TGTGCCAGTAGTATGGTCAGGGTGGACTATGGCTACACCTTC | CASSMVRVDYGYTF
14 | . | TRBJ1-1 | once | TRBV9 | TGTGCCAGCAGCGTAGGCCAGCGTCCCACTGAAGCTTTCTTT | CASSVGQRPTEAFF
17 | TRBD2 | TRBJ2-7 | once | TRBV3-1/TRBV3-2 | TGTGCCAGCAGCCGAGTGGGACTAGCGGGAGGGGGCTACGAGCAGTACTTC | CASSRVGLAGGGYEQYF
13 | . | TRBJ2-1 | few | TRBV7-2 | TGTGCCAGCAGCTTAGATGTGTGGGATGAGCAGTTCTTC | CASSLDVWDEQFF
15 | . | TRBJ1-2 | . | TRBV5-6 | TGTGCCAGCAGCCTACGGACAGCCCTTTGGTATGGCTACACCTTC | CASSLRTALWYGYTF
16 | TRBD1 | TRBJ1-2 | once | TRBV4-3 | TGCGCCAGCAGCCAAGATCCCCAGACAGGGTACTATGGCTACACCTTC | CASSQDPQTGYYGYTF
15 | . | TRBJ1-5 | . | TRBV6-2/TRBV6-3 | TGTGCCAGCAGTTACTCAGGATATAGCAATCAGCCCCAGCATTTT | CASSYSGYSNQPQHF
15 | . | TRBJ1-4 | . | TRBV5-5 | TGTGCCAGCGAATCTTTCCCGTCCACTAATGAAAAACTGTTTTTT | CASESFPSTNEKLFF
17 | . | TRBJ2-3 | . | TRBV5-4 | TGTGCCAGCAGCTTGGGGGGCAGTCCCTCTGGCACAGATACGCAGTATTTT | CASSLGGSPSGTDTQYF
15 | TRBD1 | TRBJ1-6 | . | TRBV5-5 | TGTGCCAGCAGCTCTGGACAGGGGGTCACTTCACCCCTCCACTTT | CASSSGQGVTSPLHF
14 | TRBD1 | TRBJ2-5 | . | TRBV28 | TGTGCCAGCAGCTCCGACAGGGATATGGAGACCCAGTACTTC | CASSSDRDMETQYF
15 | . | TRBJ2-4 | . | TRBV2 | TGTGCCAGCAGTGAAAATGGGGGCGCTTGGAACATTCAGTACTTC | CASSENGGAWNIQYF
13 | . | TRBJ1-4 | few | TRBV6-6 | TGTGCCAGCAGTTGGGGGCGTCGTGAAAAACTGTTTTTT | CASSWGRREKLFF
14 | . | TRBJ1-1 | once | TRBV19 | TGTGCCAGTAGTATCGGGGGTCGTCGGGCTGAAGCTTTCTTT | CASSIGGRRAEAFF
21 | TRBD2 | TRBJ2-1 | once | TRBV10-3 | TGTGCCATCAGTGAGGGGGTGGCCTGGGGGACTAGCGGGAGGACGTACAATGAGCAGTTCTTC | CAISEGVAWGTSGRTYNEQFF
14 | TRBD1 | TRBJ2-1 | . | TRBV10-1 | TGCGCCAGCAGAACCGGGACAGGGCGGAATGAGCAGTTCTTC | CASRTGTGRNEQFF
17 | TRBD2 | TRBJ2-7 | . | TRBV24-1 | TGTGCCACCAGTGATTTAGCTAGCGGGAGGATCTCCTACGAGCAGTACTTC | CATSDLASGRISYEQYF
14 | TRBD1 | TRBJ1-6 | once | TRBV19 | TGTGCCAGTAGTTCGGGACAGGGGTATTCACCCCTCCACTTT | CASSSGQGYSPLHF
15 | . | TRBJ2-5 | . | TRBV2 | TGTGCCAGCAGTGATCGCGGGACTGAGCTGGAGACCCAGTACTTC | CASSDRGTELETQYF
15 | TRBD1 | TRBJ1-5 | once | TRBV2 | TGTGCCAGCCACCCGGACAGGGTTTACAATCAGCCCCAGCATTTT | CASHPDRVYNQPQHF
16 | TRBD2 | TRBJ2-1 | once | TRBV7-9 | TGTGCCAGCAGCACCGGGACTAGCGGGCGCTACAATGAGCAGTTCTTC | CASSTGTSGRYNEQFF
18 | TRBD2 | TRBJ2-3 | . | TRBV9 | TGTGCCAGCAGCGTCTACTTAGGCACTAGCGGGATTGTCGATACGCAGTATTTT | CASSVYLGTSGIVDTQYF
15 | TRBD2 | TRBJ2-3 | . | TRBV28 | TGTGCCAGCAGCCTTAAGCGGGAGTTAGCAGATACGCAGTATTTT | CASSLKRELADTQYF
15 | TRBD2 | TRBJ2-2 | . | TRBV7-2 | TGTGCCAGCAGCTTAGGGGGACTAGCGTCGGGGGAGCTGTTTTTT | CASSLGGLASGELFF
16 | . | TRBJ1-3 | . | TRBV5-1 | TGCGCCAGCAGCTTGGATCCTCCAGATTCTGGAAACACCATATATTTT | CASSLDPPDSGNTIYF
15 | TRBD1 | TRBJ1-2 | . | TRBV5-4 | TGTGCCAGCAGCTTGCAAACAGGGGGTCCCTATGGCTACACCTTC | CASSLQTGGPYGYTF